This T cell receptor beta chain was sequenced for a study of a mutant IDH1 vaccine in newly diagnosed glioma. Study summary: Treated individuals were about 60% male and approximately 38% female, averaging roughly 39 years of age. Most patients had radiochemotherapy with temozolomide before enrollment; others had one alone.

The assay was immunoSEQ multiplex PCR, and TCRdb's table has in-frame clones only and misses some. The table includes 40,000 to 55,000 clones, about three quarters detected once. Findings and limits, study-wide: Pseudoprogression looked unconnected to shifts in top peripheral T cell clonotypes.

The V and J ends lost 3 bases and 8 bases, in that order; junction bases with no gene match: 9. The CDR3 has 13 residues. Germline CDR1 and CDR2: GTSNPN and SVGIG (reference sequence). Comments on this clone: Antigen: not known.

Indicated time point: week 5, during vaccination. A 20-mer mutant IDH1 peptide at 300 ug was injected subcutaneously with topical imiquimod. The sample in question was PBMCs, obtained from a glioma patient whose treatment included an IDH1 peptide vaccine. The TCR was taken from a man aged 45-65 years with glioma. This chain uses TRBV30 with TRBJ1-2; 7 bases match TRBD1. Here the CDR3 reads CAWSRRGPGGYTF. CDR3 sequence (DNA): TGTGCCTGGAGCAGAAGGGGGCCGGGAGGCTACACCTTC.